These T cell receptor beta chains were read from a single sample in a study of control samples from healthy donors and cancer patients. Clones were sequenced by immunoSEQ multiplex PCR, and TCRdb holds only the in-frame ones, with some missing. The sample holds 100,000 to 150,000 clones; roughly 92% are singletons and the top ten take approximately 0.57%. Sequencing was carried out using PBMCs. Every receptor here comes from a man at least 80 years old with head and neck cancer. Both conserved end residues are part of each CDR3. Fields, in order: clone size, J gene, D gene, V gene, CDR3 protein, CDR3 DNA. A D gene is named only where the DNA matches it firmly. Clone size is given for some rows only: seen once, a few or many times, or a class if the clone is expanded.

>-|TRBJ2-1|-|TRBV12-3/TRBV12-4
CASSRNEQFF
TGTGCCAGCAGCCGCAATGAGCAGTTCTTC
>-|TRBJ1-1|-|TRBV29-1
CSVSRGAGTEAFF
TGCAGCGTGAGCCGGGGGGCGGGAACTGAAGCTTTCTTT
>-|TRBJ2-7|-|TRBV7-8
CASSPQTGSHEQYF
TGTGCCAGCAGCCCCCAAACGGGGTCTCACGAGCAGTACTTC
>-|TRBJ2-1|-|TRBV29-1
CSVEGAYNEQFF
TGCAGCGTTGAGGGGGCCTACAATGAGCAGTTCTTC
>-|TRBJ2-1|-|TRBV5-4
CASSLKKAVNEQFF
TGTGCCAGCAGCTTGAAAAAGGCAGTCAATGAGCAGTTCTTC
>-|TRBJ1-1|-|TRBV27
CASSFMDSPEAFF
TGTGCCAGCAGTTTCATGGACTCCCCTGAAGCTTTCTTT
>-|TRBJ1-6|TRBD1|TRBV5-4
CASKGQGDYNSPLHF
TGTGCCAGCAAGGGACAGGGTGACTATAATTCACCCCTCCACTTT
>-|TRBJ2-3|-|TRBV28
CASSLAVSPDTQYF
TGTGCCAGCAGTTTAGCTGTTTCCCCAGATACGCAGTATTTT
>-|TRBJ1-2|-|TRBV19
CAAGVGYTF
TGTGCGGCGGGGGTAGGCTACACCTTC
>-|TRBJ2-6|TRBD1|TRBV11-2
CASSLTGTGVTGANVLTF
TGTGCCAGCAGCTTGACCGGGACAGGGGTAACTGGGGCCAACGTCCTGACTTTC
>-|TRBJ2-1|TRBD2|TRBV9
CASSERLAGRHEQFF
TGTGCCAGCAGCGAGAGACTAGCGGGCCGTCATGAGCAGTTCTTC
>-|TRBJ1-2|TRBD1|TRBV18
CASSPRTGENYGYTF
TGTGCCAGCTCACCAAGGACAGGTGAGAACTATGGCTACACCTTC
>-|TRBJ1-3|-|TRBV5-1
CASSPPPGNTIYF
TGCGCCAGCAGCCCGCCCCCTGGAAACACCATATATTTT
>-|TRBJ2-7|TRBD1|TRBV4-1
CASSQEPGQGYEQYF
TGCGCCAGCAGCCAAGAACCGGGACAGGGGTACGAGCAGTACTTC
>-|TRBJ2-2|-|TRBV7-6
CASSLIRTGELFF
TGTGCCAGCAGCTTAATCCGGACCGGGGAGCTGTTTTTT
>-|TRBJ2-2|-|TRBV15
CATSRDLSRTGELFF
TGTGCCACCAGCAGAGATCTTTCCCGAACCGGGGAGCTGTTTTTT
>once|TRBJ2-7|TRBD1|TRBV7-2
CASSLQGQASSYEQYF
TGTGCCAGCAGCTTACAAGGACAGGCGAGCTCCTACGAGCAGTACTTC
>-|TRBJ2-7|TRBD2|TRBV5-1
CASSLEGLAGARGTHEQYF
TGCGCCAGCAGCTTGGAGGGACTAGCGGGGGCTCGTGGCACCCACGAGCAGTACTTC
>-|TRBJ1-3|-|TRBV9
CASSVGWRQVSGNTIYF
TGTGCCAGCAGCGTAGGCTGGCGACAGGTCTCTGGAAACACCATATATTTT
>-|TRBJ2-7|-|TRBV30
CAWRGRRTYEQYF
TGTGCCTGGAGGGGACGGCGGACCTACGAGCAGTACTTC
>-|TRBJ1-5|-|TRBV6-5
CASGGQGGGNQPQHF
TGTGCCAGCGGGGGGCAGGGTGGGGGCAATCAGCCCCAGCATTTT
>-|TRBJ2-3|-|TRBV11-3
CASSLGGTRTNTQYF
TGTGCCAGCAGCTTAGGGGGGACGAGGACAAATACGCAGTATTTT
>-|TRBJ2-2|-|TRBV4-1
CASSQYLQGAGELFF
TGCGCCAGCAGCCAGTACCTACAGGGTGCCGGGGAGCTGTTTTTT
>-|TRBJ2-7|TRBD1|TRBV7-9
CASSLPGTGASEQYF
TGTGCCAGCAGCCTGCCCGGGACAGGGGCGTCCGAGCAGTACTTC
>-|TRBJ2-6|-|TRBV7-8
CASSAPGTVDSGANVLTF
TGTGCCAGCAGCGCTCCCGGGACGGTTGATTCTGGGGCCAACGTCCTGACTTTC
>-|TRBJ1-1|-|TRBV7-9
CASSLEGTRTEAFF
TGTGCCAGCAGCTTAGAAGGGACGAGGACTGAAGCTTTCTTT
>-|TRBJ2-5|-|TRBV5-1
CASSPETGAGTLGTQYF
TGCGCCAGCAGCCCCGAAACGGGGGCGGGAACCTTAGGGACCCAGTACTTC